The rows below give T cell receptor beta chains drawn from one sample of a study of blood T cell repertoires in COVID-19. The repertoire was sequenced with immunoSEQ multiplex PCR; TCRdb's copy has only in-frame clones and lacks some. This table has 200,000 to 250,000 clones, more than 75% appearing once. The sequenced sample consisted of peripheral blood. The receptors shown here come from a woman aged 40 to 50 with acute or convalescent COVID-19. Each CDR3 is given with its conserved first and last residue. A D gene is named only where the DNA matches it firmly. Part of the rows lack a size; the others show once, few, many or a class for expanded clones.

J	V	size	D	length	DNA	CDR3
TRBJ2-5	TRBV28	.	.	14	TGTGCCAGCAGTCGAATGGGCAGGTCGGAGACCCAGTACTTC	CASSRMGRSETQYF
TRBJ2-3	TRBV2	.	TRBD2	14	TGTGCCAGCAGGGGGACTAGCGGGGGATATACGCAGTATTTT	CASRGTSGGYTQYF
TRBJ2-7	TRBV3-1/TRBV3-2	.	TRBD1	16	TGTGCCAGCAGCCAGATCGGGACAGGAGGTTCCTACGAGCAGTACTTC	CASSQIGTGGSYEQYF
TRBJ1-5	TRBV6-2/TRBV6-3	.	.	17	TGTGCCAGCAGTTACTCGAGGCCCCCCGTGGGCAATCAGCCCCAGCATTTT	CASSYSRPPVGNQPQHF
TRBJ2-2	TRBV5-5	.	TRBD1	15	TGTGCCAGCAGCGCCCGGGACAGGGACACCGGGGAGCTGTTTTTT	CASSARDRDTGELFF
TRBJ1-2	TRBV5-1	.	TRBD1	14	TGCGCCAGCAGCCTAGGACAGGGGGGAATGGGCTACACCTTC	CASSLGQGGMGYTF
TRBJ1-1	TRBV5-1	once	TRBD1	16	TGCGCCAGCAGCTTGGCCACAGGGGGCTTACGGACTGAAGCTTTCTTT	CASSLATGGLRTEAFF
TRBJ2-2	TRBV9	.	.	12	TGTGCCAGCAGCGGAGTATCCGGGGAGCTGTTTTTT	CASSGVSGELFF
TRBJ1-2	TRBV10-3	.	.	14	TGTGCCATCAGTCTAGTGGGGGGTACCTATGGCTACACCTTC	CAISLVGGTYGYTF
TRBJ1-2	TRBV5-6	.	.	13	TGTGCCAGCAGCCTTCGTAAGCTATATGGCTACACCTTC	CASSLRKLYGYTF
TRBJ1-2	TRBV30	.	.	15	TGTGCCTGGAGTCCTTTGAGGGCTTCGAACTATGGCTACACCTTC	CAWSPLRASNYGYTF
TRBJ2-7	TRBV10-2	once	TRBD2	15	TGCGCCAGCAGTGAGAGCCCAGCGGGGGGGTACGAGCAGTACTTC	CASSESPAGGYEQYF
TRBJ2-7	TRBV7-8	once	TRBD2	15	TGTGCCAGCAGGAAGGCGGGGGGGCCTGTCCACGAGCAGTACTTC	CASRKAGGPVHEQYF
TRBJ2-1	TRBV12-5	once	TRBD2	15	TGTGCTAGTGGCAAACTAGCGGGGGGTAGGAATGAGCAGTTCTTC	CASGKLAGGRNEQFF
TRBJ2-7	TRBV19	.	TRBD1	14	TGTGCCAGTGCCCCTCACGACAGGGCCTACGAGCAGTACTTC	CASAPHDRAYEQYF
TRBJ2-7	TRBV10-3	few	.	15	TGTGCCATCAGTGATCAGGCGGGTCGGGCTTACGAGCAGTACTTC	CAISDQAGRAYEQYF
TRBJ2-3	TRBV19	.	TRBD2	15	TGTGCCAGTAGTATGTCGGGGGGGGCCGGAGATACGCAGTATTTT	CASSMSGGAGDTQYF
TRBJ2-2	TRBV30	.	TRBD2	17	TGTGCCTGGAGCTCCGGACTAGCGGGAGGGCTAACCGGGGAGCTGTTTTTT	CAWSSGLAGGLTGELFF
TRBJ2-3	TRBV15	.	TRBD2	15	TGTGCCACCAGCGGGTATCGGGGGGGAATAGATACGCAGTATTTT	CATSGYRGGIDTQYF
TRBJ2-7	TRBV6-5	.	.	14	TGTGCCAGCTCCCTGGGACTCTACTCCTACGAGCAGTACTTC	CASSLGLYSYEQYF
TRBJ1-2	TRBV6-5	.	TRBD1	15	TGTGCCAGCAGTTACGGAGGACAGGGGATCTATGGCTACACCTTC	CASSYGGQGIYGYTF
TRBJ2-7	TRBV18	.	TRBD1	13	TGTGCCAGCTCACCCCAGGGACAGTACGAGCAGTACTTC	CASSPQGQYEQYF
TRBJ1-2	TRBV12-3/TRBV12-4	.	.	13	TGTGCCAGCAGTTTAGACAGGGACCTTGGCTACACCTTC	CASSLDRDLGYTF
TRBJ2-3	TRBV19	.	TRBD2	16	TGTGCCAGTAGTGCAATAGGTCCATCTAGCGGTGATACGCAGTATTTT	CASSAIGPSSGDTQYF
TRBJ2-5	TRBV19	.	TRBD1	14	TGTGCCAGTAGCCGGGGACAGGCCGCAGAGACCCAGTACTTC	CASSRGQAAETQYF
TRBJ2-7	TRBV27	.	TRBD1	18	TGTGCCAGCAGATCCTTTTTTCATCCAGGACAGGAGCCCTACGAGCAGTACTTC	CASRSFFHPGQEPYEQYF
TRBJ1-2	TRBV19	.	.	13	TGTGCCACCACGCTACGGGGGGTCAGTGGCTACACCTTC	CATTLRGVSGYTF
TRBJ1-2	TRBV6-4	.	.	13	TGTGCCAGCAGAAAAGACAGTAACTATGGCTACACCTTC	CASRKDSNYGYTF
TRBJ2-1	TRBV11-3	.	.	12	TGTGCCAGCAGCTTAAGGTCGGGTGAGCAGTTCTTC	CASSLRSGEQFF
TRBJ2-7	TRBV29-1	.	.	13	TGCAGCGTTGTGGGCGAGAACTCCTACGAGCAGTACTTC	CSVVGENSYEQYF
TRBJ2-7	TRBV4-3	.	TRBD2	15	TGCGCCAGCAGCCAAGGGTGGACTAGCGGGTACGAGCAGTACTTC	CASSQGWTSGYEQYF
TRBJ1-6	TRBV6-2/TRBV6-3	.	.	12	TGTGCCAGCAGTATCGGTAATTCACCCCTCCACTTT	CASSIGNSPLHF
TRBJ2-7	TRBV13	.	TRBD1	17	TGTGCCAGCAGCTCCTTATTGGACAGGGGATCCGGCTACGAGCAGTACTTC	CASSSLLDRGSGYEQYF
TRBJ1-5	TRBV30	.	.	15	TGTGCCTGGAGTGTACGTGACGGGAGAAATCAGCCCCAGCATTTT	CAWSVRDGRNQPQHF
TRBJ2-1	TRBV28	.	TRBD2	19	TGTGCCAGCATTCGATACGGGGTTAGCGGGGGGGCCTCCTACAATGAGCAGTTCTTC	CASIRYGVSGGASYNEQFF
TRBJ2-2	TRBV29-1	.	.	14	TGCAGCGTTGAAAGCCTAGCGAACACCGGGGAGCTGTTTTTT	CSVESLANTGELFF
TRBJ2-1	TRBV21-1	once	.	17	TGTGCCAGCAGCAAAGCTTTAGGTCAGGGGAAGATGAATGAGCAGTTCTTC	CASSKALGQGKMNEQFF
TRBJ2-1	TRBV30	.	TRBD1	13	TGTGCCGCCGGGACAGGGGTTGTGGATGAGCAGTTCTTC	CAAGTGVVDEQFF